The 19 T cell receptor beta chains listed next were all sequenced from one sample in a study of cytomegalovirus exposure and HLA in healthy donors. The PCR used 60 Vbeta and 13 Jbeta primers. Clones were sequenced by immunoSEQ multiplex PCR, and TCRdb holds only the in-frame ones, with some missing. The sample lists some 170,000 clones, more than 80% seen once, with approximately 7% in the top ten. Specimen: PBMCs. These receptors came from a woman in her twenties or thirties in good health and CMV-seropositive.

V and J are TRBV12-5 and TRBJ2-7; a possible D gene is TRBD1 (6 bases). CDR1 is LGHNT, CDR2 FRNRAP, per germline. CDR3 length: 13 amino acids. Trimming removed 5 bases from V and 3 bases from J, with 11 bases in between. The CDR3, as DNA: TGTGCTAGTGGTCGACAGGAAAACTACGAGCAGTACTTC. Encoded protein: CASGRQENYEQYF.

The chain is built from TRBV30 and TRBJ1-2; 7 bases are a match to TRBD1. With 7 bases clipped from V and 3 bases from J, the junction kept 5 bases outside the gene matches. CDR1 and CDR2 (germline): GTSNPN, SVGIG (reference sequence). The CDR3 length is 12 residues. For the CDR3, the DNA is TGTGCCTCGGCCAGGGGGGACTATGGCTACACCTTC. This codes for CASARGDYGYTF.

This rearrangement joins TRBV5-5 to TRBJ2-7; 9 nucleotides align to TRBD1. The CDR3 extends over 17 amino acids. Germline V CDR1 and CDR2: SGHKS, YYEKEE (reference sequence). Trimming removed 1 base from V and 3 bases from J; junction bases left unmatched: 11. Here the CDR3 reads CASSLLTLRQGVYEQYF. For the CDR3, the DNA is TGTGCCAGCAGCTTGTTAACCCTACGACAGGGGGTCTACGAGCAGTACTTC. The full variable domain, in which reference TRBV5-5 and TRBJ2-7 provide the parts outside the CDR3, is DAGVTQSPTHLIKTRGQQVTLRCSPISGHKSVSWYQQVLGQGPQFIFQYYEKEERGRGNFPDRFSARQFPNYSSELNVNALLLGDSALYLCASSLLTLRQGVYEQYFGPGTRLTVT.

A remark on this clone: At one boundary the junction diverges from the germline segment, which might be a read error. This chain links TRBV7-9 with TRBJ1-1; 7 bases agree with TRBD1. Germline V CDR1 and CDR2: SEHNR, FQNEAQ (reference sequence). This CDR3 region has 15 residues. Here the CDR3 reads CSSSPSDRVYTEAFF. As DNA, the CDR3 is TGTTCCAGCAGTCCTTCCGACAGGGTATACACTGAAGCTTTCTTT. The entire variable domain, with the rest obtained from reference TRBV7-9 and TRBJ1-1, is as follows: DTGVSQNPRHKITKRGQNVTFRCDPISEHNRLYWYRQTLGQGPEFLTYFQNEAQLEKSRLLSDRFSAERPKGSFSTLEIQRTEQGDSAMYLCSSSPSDRVYTEAFFGQGTRLTVV.

The rearrangement links TRBV5-1 to TRBJ2-1; 12 positions agree with TRBD2. V trimming: 0 bases; J trimming: 9 bases; junction bases outside the gene matches: 1. This CDR3 contains 14 residues. Germline assignment: CDR1 SGHRS and CDR2 YFSETQ. CDR3 DNA sequence: TGCGCCAGCAGCTTGGCTAGCGGGGGGGCTGAGCAGTTCTTC. It translates to CASSLASGGAEQFF.

This clone has more than one count but fewer than ten. The V call is TRBV19, the J call TRBJ1-1, with D perhaps TRBD1 (5 bases). The V end was cut by 4 bases, the J end by 5 bases, with 14 bases between. Looked up from germline, CDR1 is LNHDA and CDR2 is SQIVND (reference sequence). CDR3 length: 14 residues. The CDR3 DNA reads TGTGCCAGTAGTACGATGGGGGGAGGGACTGAAGCTTTCTTT. This translates into CASSTMGGGTEAFF.

Concerning this clone: The same CDR3 is also encoded by other DNA sequences in this sample. This chain connects TRBV5-1 to TRBJ2-7, with D perhaps matching TRBD1 (5 bases). In germline, CDR1 is SGHRS, CDR2 YFSETQ. The CDR3 totals 13 residues. V was clipped by 1 base and J by 1 base, with 6 bases between them. CDR3 protein: CASSLQGSYEQYF. The CDR3 DNA is TGCGCCAGCAGCTTGCAGGGATCCTACGAGCAGTACTTC.

The V and J genes are TRBV7-9 and TRBJ2-5; the D gene is possibly TRBD2 (6 bases). Between the trimmed V and J ends, which lost 1 base and 5 bases, there was a span of 11 bases. This CDR3 has 14 residues. Looked up from germline, CDR1 is SEHNR and CDR2 is FQNEAQ (reference sequence). DNA for the CDR3: TGTGCCAGCAGCTTAGTAACTAGCAGTGAGACCCAGTACTTC. This sequence encodes CASSLVTSSETQYF.

V usage is TRBV4-2 and J usage is TRBJ2-1, with 9 bases lining up with TRBD2. After removal of 0 bases from V and 12 bases from J, the junction contained 15 bases not matched to a gene. This CDR3 has 17 amino acids. Per germline, CDR1 LGHNA and CDR2 YNFKEQ. The CDR3 here is CASSQDASGAPGMTQFF. DNA of the CDR3: TGTGCCAGCAGCCAAGATGCTAGCGGGGCCCCAGGGATGACGCAGTTCTTC.

This sequence joins TRBV19 and TRBJ2-7; 10 bases line up with TRBD1. Germline V gives CDR1 LNHDA, CDR2 SQIVND (reference sequence). This CDR3 comprises 16 residues. V was pared by 1 base and J by 0 bases, with 3 bases of the junction left unmatched. This CDR3 reads CASSIVRTGGSYEQYF. The CDR3 nucleotides are TGTGCCAGTAGTATAGTTAGGACAGGGGGCTCCTACGAGCAGTACTTC.

The CDR3 region has the DNA TGTGCCAGCAGTTTTAGGGGGCCGAACACCGGGGAGCTGTTTTTT. Amino acids: CASSFRGPNTGELFF. The chain joins TRBV27 to TRBJ2-2; 7 nucleotides line up with TRBD1. CDR1 and CDR2 from the germline V gene are MNHEY and SMNVEV (reference sequence). V gave up 3 bases and J gave up 0 bases; unmatched junction bases: 1. This CDR3 spans 15 amino acids.

There are a few counts of this clone. This sequence joins TRBV13 and TRBJ2-5, with D tentatively TRBD1 (6 bases). The CDR3 totals 13 residues. The germline V gene has CDR1 PRHDT and CDR2 FYEKMQ (reference sequence). V dropped 3 bases and J dropped 3 bases, with 8 bases sitting between them. Here the CDR3 reads CASSLKGEETQYF. DNA of the CDR3: TGTGCCAGCAGCTTGAAGGGGGAAGAGACCCAGTACTTC.

The J gene is TRBJ2-5, the V gene TRBV4-2, with TRBD1 as a possible D gene (8 bases). The CDR3 contains 17 residues. V dropped 4 bases and J dropped 4 bases, with 22 bases sitting between them. Germline CDR1 LGHNA, CDR2 YNFKEQ. The CDR3 sequence is CASSRTQGAGEGETQYF. CDR3 DNA sequence: TGTGCCAGCAGCCGTACTCAGGGGGCAGGGGAGGGAGAGACCCAGTACTTC.

The rearrangement joins TRBV7-9 to TRBJ1-6; D is perhaps TRBD1 (5 bases). Looked up from germline, CDR1 is SEHNR and CDR2 is FQNEAQ (reference sequence). The CDR3 consists of 15 residues. The ends were cut back, 1 base at V and 8 bases at J, with 12 bases in the middle. The CDR3 DNA reads TGTGCCAGCAGCTTAGAGGCAGGGCAGCATTCACCCCTCCACTTT. This codes for CASSLEAGQHSPLHF.

The V gene is TRBV9, the J gene TRBJ1-2, with TRBD1 identical over 9 bases. CDR1 and CDR2 from the germline V gene are SGDLS and YYNGEE. V trimming: 4 bases; J trimming: 8 bases; junction bases outside the gene matches: 21. This CDR3 is built from 18 residues. CDR3 DNA sequence: TGTGCCAGCAGCACTTATGGATTGGGACAGGGAGGTCTTGGCGGCTACACCTTC. It encodes CASSTYGLGQGGLGGYTF.

The chain is built from TRBV20-1 and TRBJ1-2, with D tentatively TRBD1 (6 bases). The germline V gene has CDR1 DFQATT and CDR2 SNEGSKA (reference sequence). The CDR3 consists of 11 residues. In nucleotides, the CDR3 is TGCATTCCTCACAGGGACTATGGCTACACCTTC. It translates to CIPHRDYGYTF.

This clone was seen a few times. This sequence joins TRBV9 and TRBJ1-2; D remains ambiguous. The CDR3 is 12 residues long. In germline, CDR1 is SGDLS, CDR2 YYNGEE. Trimming took 4 bases from V and 1 from J, leaving 5 bases between them. CDR3: CASSSSNYGYTF. In DNA form, the CDR3 reads TGTGCCAGCAGCTCTAGTAACTATGGCTACACCTTC. Using reference TRBV9 and TRBJ1-2 for the parts outside the CDR3, the full variable domain is DSGVTQTPKHLITATGQRVTLRCSPRSGDLSVYWYQQSLDQGLQFLIQYYNGEERAKGNILERFSAQQFPDLHSELNLSSLELGDSALYFCASSSSNYGYTFGSGTRLTVV.

The chain couples TRBV23-1 to TRBJ1-2, with a tentative D call TRBD1 (5 bases). TRBV23-1 is noted as an ORF with a role that remains uncertain. The CDR3 is 14 residues long. V was trimmed by 5 bases and J by 4 bases, leaving 14 bases between them. CDR3 bases: TGCGCCAGCAGTGGGGCGAGACGGGCCTATGGCTACACCTTC. It yields the protein CASSGARRAYGYTF.

The table lists this clone with a few counts. Other DNA sequences within the sample encode an identical CDR3. The chain is built from TRBV7-8 and TRBJ2-7; no firm D call. CDR1 and CDR2 from the germline V gene are SGHVS and FQNEAQ. The V gene lost 7 bases and the J gene lost 4 bases, with 14 bases spanning the gap. The CDR3 spans 13 residues. CDR3 DNA sequence: TGTGCCAGCAACCAAAGGCAGGCATACGAGCAGTACTTC. Protein: CASNQRQAYEQYF.